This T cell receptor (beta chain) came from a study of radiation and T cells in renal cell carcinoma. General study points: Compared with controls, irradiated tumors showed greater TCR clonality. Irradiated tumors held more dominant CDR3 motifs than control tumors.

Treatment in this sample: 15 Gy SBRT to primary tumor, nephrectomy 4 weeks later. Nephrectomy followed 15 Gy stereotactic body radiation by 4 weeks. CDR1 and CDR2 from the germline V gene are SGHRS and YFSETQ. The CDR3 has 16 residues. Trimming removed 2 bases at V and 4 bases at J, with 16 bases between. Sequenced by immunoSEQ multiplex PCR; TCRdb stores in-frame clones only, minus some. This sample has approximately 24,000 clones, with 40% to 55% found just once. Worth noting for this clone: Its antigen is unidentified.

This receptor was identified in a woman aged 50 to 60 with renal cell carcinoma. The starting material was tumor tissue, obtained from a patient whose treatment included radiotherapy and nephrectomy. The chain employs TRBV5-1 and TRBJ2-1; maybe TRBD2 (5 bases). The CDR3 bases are TGCGCCAGCAGCTTATTGGGTATTAGCGAGTACAATGAGCAGTTCTTC. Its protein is CASSLLGISEYNEQFF.